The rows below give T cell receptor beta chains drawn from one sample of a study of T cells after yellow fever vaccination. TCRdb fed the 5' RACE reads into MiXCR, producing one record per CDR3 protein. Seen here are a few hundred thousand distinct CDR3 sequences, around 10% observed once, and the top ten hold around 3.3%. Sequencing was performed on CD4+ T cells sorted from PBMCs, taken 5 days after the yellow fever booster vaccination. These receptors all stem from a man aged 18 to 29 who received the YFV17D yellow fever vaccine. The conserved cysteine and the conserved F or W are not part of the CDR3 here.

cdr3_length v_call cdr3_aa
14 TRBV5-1 ASSLAPGQGGYEQY
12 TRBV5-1 ASSPTAAGQPQH
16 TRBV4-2 ASGAGGMGQSQNYGYT
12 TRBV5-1 ASSATPGADTQY
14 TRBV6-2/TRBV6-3 ASSYPSGSSYNEQF
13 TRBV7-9 ASSLAPSGVDTQY
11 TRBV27 ASSLLGSNEQF
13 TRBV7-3 ASSFAGGITDTQY
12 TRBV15 ATTGQANTGELF
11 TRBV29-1 SVTGRQNTEAF
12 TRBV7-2 ASSYSGGDNEQF
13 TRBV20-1 SARLAGAKENEQF
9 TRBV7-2 ASSRDRVGF
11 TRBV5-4 ASSLYSTDTQY
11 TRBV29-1 SADLGGGYEQY
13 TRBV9 ASSVVAGGPREQF
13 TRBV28 ASNSAWKGYDEQF
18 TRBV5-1 ASKPTGFSGLAGDPNEQF
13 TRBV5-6 ASSFYWAKLSPLH
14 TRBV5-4 ASSRDRAGMNTEAF
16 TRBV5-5 ASSLGLAGGPSTGELF
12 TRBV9 ASSVARGRETQY
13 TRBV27 ASSRLIPRTGELF
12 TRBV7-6 ASSPQRGEETQY
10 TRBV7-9 ASSHTGRPPY
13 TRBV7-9 ASSLVGASDSPLH
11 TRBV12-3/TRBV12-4 ASSLRDSEKLF
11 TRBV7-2 ASSFTNTGELF
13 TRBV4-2 ASSQGAGSGNTIY
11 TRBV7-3 ASSLTGGLGYT
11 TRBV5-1 ASSLAGLGGYT
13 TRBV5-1 ASSLEGASYNEQF
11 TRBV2 ASSGAGFQPQH
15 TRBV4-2 ASSQDGGGASPGELF
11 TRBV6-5 ASSQPGTDTQY
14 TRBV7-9 ASSFSGGRGNQPQH
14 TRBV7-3 ASSSYRGLYTGELF
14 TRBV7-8 ASSPRTGRSGNTIY
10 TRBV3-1 ASSEGAGVQF
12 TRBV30 AWRGPGPKETQY
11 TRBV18 ASSRTQDNEQF
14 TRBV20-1 SARDRGQREDTEAF
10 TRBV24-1 ATSSAYNEQF
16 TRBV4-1 ASSPNSLGFLDADTQY
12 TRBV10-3 AISGQTSGNTIY
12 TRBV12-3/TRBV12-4 ASSRQGTNEKLF
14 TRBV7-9 ASSLVGRTQNTEAF
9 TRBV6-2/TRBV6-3 ASSSGRVQY
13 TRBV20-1 SANPGPPNYNEQF
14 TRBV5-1 ASSSAGRLGTDTQY
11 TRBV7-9 ASSLVAAGEQF
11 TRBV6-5 ASSRDRDHEQY
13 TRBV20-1 SARDLAGRYNEQF
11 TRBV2 ASTGLASETQY
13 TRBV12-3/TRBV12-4 ASRSRGTGNTEAF